This T cell receptor beta chain emerged from a study of T cell clonality in common variable immunodeficiency. The study, taken as a whole, reports: Shared TCRbeta clones were fewer between CVID subjects than controls. CVID subjects showed higher TCRbeta clonality than healthy controls. Reportedly, TCR beta sequences from common variable immunodeficiency showed fewer deletions and N-nucleotide insertions.

This clone was found many times. What it recognizes is unknown. The read ends 3 residues before the CDR3 terminus; that terminus is restored from the germline J gene. Equal genomic DNA amounts from CVID and control samples were sequenced. Here immunoSEQ multiplex PCR was the method, and the copy in TCRdb shows in-frame clones only, minus some. The data show approximately 50,000 clones, with none appearing a single time. The germline gives CDR1 DFQATT, CDR2 SNEGSKA (reference sequence). V trimming: 2 bases; J trimming: 8 bases; junction bases outside the gene matches: 4. The CDR3 runs 14 residues. The TCR sequence derives from a person aged 18 to 75 in good health. The chain links TRBV20-1 to TRBJ2-4; 12 bases are a match to TRBD1. Sequencing was done on a sample of peripheral blood mononuclear cells. The CDR3: CSARLGTGGHIQYF. Partial CDR3 DNA: TGCAGTGCTAGATTGGGGACAGGGGGCCACATT.